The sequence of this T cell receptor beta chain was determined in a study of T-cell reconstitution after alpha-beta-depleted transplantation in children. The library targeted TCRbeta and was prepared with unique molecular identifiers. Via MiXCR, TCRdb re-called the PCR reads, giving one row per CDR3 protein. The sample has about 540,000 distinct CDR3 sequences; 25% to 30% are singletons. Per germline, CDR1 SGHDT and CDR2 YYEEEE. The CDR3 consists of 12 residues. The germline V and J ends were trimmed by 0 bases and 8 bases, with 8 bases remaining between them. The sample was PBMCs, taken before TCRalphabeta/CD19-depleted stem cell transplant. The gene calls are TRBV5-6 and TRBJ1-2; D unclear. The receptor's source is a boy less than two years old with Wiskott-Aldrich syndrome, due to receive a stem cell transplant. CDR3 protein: CASSLGAGGYTF. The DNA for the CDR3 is TGTGCCAGCAGCTTGGGGGCCGGGGGCTACACCTTC.